The rows below give T cell receptor beta chains drawn from one sample of a study of T and B cells in COVID-19 patients. MiXCR, applied by TCRdb to the multiplex PCR reads, yields one record per CDR3 protein. This table has several thousand distinct CDR3 sequences, 25% to 40% appearing once. Material for sequencing was blood. These receptors came from a human donor with active COVID-19. The CDR3 runs from the conserved cysteine through the conserved F or W. A D gene is named only where the DNA matches it firmly. The size of a clone is reported for some rows only, either as once, few or many, or as a class for expanded clones.

>TRBD2|TRBV19|TRBJ2-7|NA
CAIISGDPYEQYF
TGTGCCATTATTAGCGGGGACCCCTACGAGCAGTACTTC
>NA|TRBV6-5|TRBJ1-5|NA
CASSYSISQPQHF
TGTGCCAGCAGTTACTCGATTTCACAGCCCCAGCATTTT
>NA|TRBV20-1|TRBJ2-2|few
CSARDPGRPNTGELFF
TGCAGTGCTAGAGATCCGGGACGGCCGAACACCGGGGAGCTGTTTTTT
>NA|TRBV15|TRBJ1-5|NA
CATSRRRDLDQPQHF
TGTGCCACCAGCAGAAGAAGGGATCTAGATCAGCCCCAGCATTTT
>NA|TRBV6-1|TRBJ1-5|NA
CASSQPILSNQPQHF
TGTGCCAGCAGTCAGCCAATACTAAGCAATCAGCCCCAGCATTTT
>NA|TRBV6-1|TRBJ1-1|few
CASRGNGAHHTEAFF
TGTGCCAGCAGGGGGAACGGGGCCCATCACACTGAAGCTTTCTTT
>NA|TRBV6-5|TRBJ2-2|many
CASSYSGPGLRTTGELFF
TGTGCCAGCAGTTACTCAGGCCCGGGTCTAAGGACCACCGGGGAGCTGTTTTTT
>TRBD2|TRBV6-2/TRBV6-3|TRBJ2-4|NA
CANRTSGGCLAKNIQYF
TGTGCCAATAGGACTAGCGGGGGGTGCCTAGCCAAAAACATTCAGTACTTC
>NA|TRBV19|TRBJ1-2|few
CASSGVGYTF
TGTGCCAGCTCAGGGGTCGGCTACACCTTC
>NA|TRBV4-2|TRBJ2-1|few
CASSQELEGGFYNEQFF
TGTGCCAGCAGCCAAGAGTTGGAGGGAGGCTTCTACAATGAGCAGTTCTTC
>NA|TRBV12-3/TRBV12-4|TRBJ2-7|few
CASSPGTSRGSYEQYF
TGTGCCAGCAGTCCCGGGACATCCCGGGGGTCCTACGAGCAGTACTTC
>TRBD1|TRBV6-1|TRBJ1-1|medium-sized
CASSEVAGGDTEAFF
TGTGCCAGCAGTGAAGTCGCAGGGGGCGATACTGAAGCTTTCTTT
>NA|TRBV12-3/TRBV12-4|TRBJ1-2|few
CASSVTDYGYTF
TGTGCCAGCAGCGTCACGGACTATGGCTACACCTTC
>NA|TRBV29-1|TRBJ1-2|medium-sized
CSVEDSTKTNYGYTF
TGCAGCGTTGAAGATTCTACAAAGACTAACTATGGCTACACCTTC
>TRBD1|TRBV5-6|TRBJ1-5|few
CASSLTGGAGQPQHF
TGTGCCAGCAGCCTGACAGGGGGCGCAGGCCAGCCCCAGCATTTT
>TRBD2|TRBV19|TRBJ2-5|medium-sized
CASRQAGETQYF
TGTGCCAGTAGGCAAGCGGGGGAGACCCAGTACTTC
>NA|TRBV14|TRBJ2-2|NA
CASRGQDTGELFF
TGTGCCAGCAGGGGACAAGACACCGGGGAGCTGTTTTTT
>TRBD1|TRBV5-4|TRBJ1-6|NA
CASSSQGANSPLHF
TGTGCCAGCAGCTCGCAGGGGGCGAATTCACCCCTCCACTTT
>TRBD1|TRBV6-5|TRBJ1-1|NA
CASSYTGAAAEAFF
TGTGCCAGCAGTTACACAGGGGCCGCAGCTGAAGCTTTCTTT
>TRBD1|TRBV27|TRBJ2-3|few
CASSLSGTGSTDTQYF
TGTGCCAGCAGTTTATCCGGGACAGGGAGCACAGATACGCAGTATTTT
>TRBD2|TRBV27|TRBJ2-7|NA
CASRGTSGIISYEQYF
TGTGCCAGCCGTGGGACTAGCGGTATCATCTCCTACGAGCAGTACTTC
>NA|TRBV12-3/TRBV12-4|TRBJ2-7|NA
CASSPTYYEQYF
TGTGCCAGCAGCCCGACATATTACGAGCAGTACTTC
>TRBD1|TRBV5-4|TRBJ1-1|NA
CASSRIEQGGTEAFF
TGTGCCAGCAGCCGTATAGAACAGGGGGGGACTGAAGCTTTCTTT
>NA|TRBV27|TRBJ2-5|few
CASSGNQETQYF
TGTGCCAGCAGCGGAAATCAAGAGACCCAGTACTTC
>NA|TRBV29-1|TRBJ1-1|NA
CSVGHIGRRTEAFF
TGCAGCGTTGGCCACATCGGCCGGAGGACTGAAGCTTTCTTT
>NA|TRBV6-1|TRBJ2-1|medium-sized
CASSEDWGNEQFF
TGTGCCAGCAGTGAAGACTGGGGCAATGAGCAGTTCTTC
>TRBD1|TRBV6-5|TRBJ1-1|NA
CASSLGDRMNTEAFF
TGTGCCAGCAGTTTGGGGGACAGAATGAACACTGAAGCTTTCTTT
>NA|TRBV5-5|TRBJ2-7|few
CASSGLGLSYEQYF
TGTGCCAGCAGCGGATTGGGACTCTCCTACGAGCAGTACTTC
>TRBD2|TRBV30|TRBJ2-1|few
CAWGLASTYNEQFF
TGTGCCTGGGGACTAGCGAGTACCTACAATGAGCAGTTCTTC
>NA|TRBV5-5|TRBJ1-1|NA
CASSLAGRFEAFF
TGTGCCAGCAGCTTGGCAGGGAGGTTCGAAGCTTTCTTT
>TRBD2|TRBV5-6|TRBJ2-3|few
CASSLAGGTDTQYF
TGTGCCAGCAGCCTAGCGGGGGGCACAGATACGCAGTATTTT
>NA|TRBV5-4|TRBJ2-5|NA
CASSLESRLYQETQYF
TGTGCCAGCAGCTTGGAATCACGTCTGTACCAAGAGACCCAGTACTTC
>TRBD1|TRBV14|TRBJ2-3|medium-sized
CASSLSGTGSADTQYF
TGTGCCAGCAGCCTCTCCGGGACAGGGTCCGCAGATACGCAGTATTTT
>TRBD2|TRBV5-4|TRBJ2-5|NA
CASSPGTSGMRETQYF
TGTGCCAGCAGCCCCGGGACTAGCGGGATGAGGGAGACCCAGTACTTC
>NA|TRBV18|TRBJ2-2|few
CASSPPRGDGGELFF
TGTGCCAGCTCACCACCGAGGGGGGACGGCGGGGAGCTGTTTTTT
>NA|TRBV7-6|TRBJ2-1|NA
CASSLVSFHEQFF
TGTGCCAGCAGCTTAGTGTCGTTCCATGAGCAGTTCTTC
>TRBD1|TRBV6-1|TRBJ2-2|NA
CASTGQGATGELFF
TGTGCCAGCACGGGACAGGGGGCCACCGGGGAGCTGTTTTTT
>TRBD1|TRBV18|TRBJ1-4|few
CASSPGQAHEKLFF
TGTGCCAGCTCCCCTGGACAGGCTCATGAAAAACTGTTTTTT
>TRBD1|TRBV5-4|TRBJ1-2|NA
CASSSQGAKGYTF
TGTGCCAGCAGCTCTCAGGGGGCTAAGGGCTACACCTTC
>NA|TRBV19|TRBJ2-7|NA
CASSIRAGWLYEQYF
TGTGCCAGTAGTATTCGGGCAGGGTGGCTCTACGAGCAGTACTTC
>TRBD2|TRBV6-1|TRBJ2-5|few
CASRLGTSGRETQYF
TGTGCCAGCAGGTTGGGGACTAGCGGGAGAGAGACCCAGTACTTC
>TRBD1|TRBV20-1|TRBJ1-5|NA
CSAYRGHNGNQPQHF
TGCAGTGCGTACAGGGGGCACAATGGCAATCAGCCCCAGCATTTT
>NA|TRBV20-1|TRBJ1-5|few
CSARTGVGGNQPQHF
TGCAGTGCTAGAACGGGGGTTGGCGGCAATCAGCCCCAGCATTTT
>NA|TRBV27|TRBJ2-6|medium-sized
CASTPQSLRAGANVLTF
TGTGCCAGCACCCCGCAGAGCCTGAGGGCTGGGGCCAACGTCCTGACTTTC
>NA|TRBV4-3|TRBJ1-4|NA
CASSQDIGGSTTNEKLFF
TGTGCCAGCAGCCAAGATATAGGCGGATCCACAACTAATGAAAAACTGTTTTTT
>NA|TRBV27|TRBJ2-1|few
CASSLVPSSTSSYNEQFF
TGTGCCAGCAGTTTAGTGCCCAGCTCCACGAGCTCCTACAATGAGCAGTTCTTC
>TRBD1|TRBV19|TRBJ2-2|many
CASSILRTGVDTGELFF
TGTGCCAGTAGTATCCTACGGACAGGGGTTGACACCGGGGAGCTGTTTTTT
>TRBD1|TRBV19|TRBJ2-2|NA
CASSERQGGAGELFF
TGTGCCAGTAGTGAAAGACAGGGGGGAGCCGGGGAGCTGTTTTTT